A single sample is the source of the 22 T cell receptor beta chains below, sequenced in a study of blood T cell repertoires in COVID-19. The data were produced by immunoSEQ multiplex PCR, yet TCRdb's version contains in-frame clones alone and is incomplete. The sample has 73,000 or so clones, about 86% seen once. Sequenced sample: peripheral blood. The receptors come from a woman aged 55-70 years with acute or convalescent COVID-19.

The count of this clone is one. V is TRBV29-1 and J is TRBJ1-1; D perhaps matches TRBD1 (5 bases). CDR1 SQVTM and CDR2 ANQGSEA come from the germline V gene. The V and J ends lost 7 bases and 0 bases respectively, with 12 bases between them. There are 13 residues in the CDR3. This CDR3 is CSAGQNMNTEAFF. CDR3 in DNA: TGCAGCGCCGGACAAAACATGAACACTGAAGCTTTCTTT.

The chain combines TRBV7-6 with TRBJ2-3; the match to TRBD2 covers 11 bases. Losses at the gene ends were 9 bases for V and 1 base for J; bases not matched to a gene: 0. The CDR3 extends over 13 amino acids. Germline V CDR1 and CDR2: SGHVS, FNYEAQ. The CDR3, as DNA: TGTGCCAGTAGCGGGGGGGGCACAGATACGCAGTATTTT. Encoded protein: CASSGGGTDTQYF.

V is TRBV4-1 and J is TRBJ2-1; D is possibly TRBD1 (5 bases). The germline gives CDR1 MGHRA, CDR2 YSYEKL. V lost 2 bases and J lost 0, with 11 bases in between. The CDR3 contains 16 residues. The CDR3 spells CASSQQDSPSYNEQFF. CDR3 nucleotide sequence: TGCGCCAGCAGCCAACAAGACAGCCCCTCCTACAATGAGCAGTTCTTC.

V usage is TRBV5-5 and J usage is TRBJ2-7; D is undetermined. This CDR3 contains 13 residues. Trimming pared 0 bases from V and 2 bases from J, leaving 6 bases between. The germline V gene has CDR1 SGHKS and CDR2 YYEKEE (reference sequence). The CDR3 region is CASSLDPAYEQYF. Written as DNA, the CDR3 is TGTGCCAGCAGCTTGGACCCAGCCTACGAGCAGTACTTC.

This clone was counted only a few times. The V and J genes are TRBV24-1 and TRBJ2-2; no clear D gene. The CDR3 totals 15 residues. Germline V gene sequence: CDR1 KGHDR, CDR2 SFDVKD. The V and J ends lost 3 bases and 5 bases respectively, with 12 bases between them. In DNA, the CDR3 is TGTGCCACCAGTGATGGAACAGTACGGACCGGGGAGCTGTTTTTT. This sequence encodes CATSDGTVRTGELFF.

The rearrangement uses TRBV9 and TRBJ2-5; 8 bases are a match to TRBD2. V lost 1 base, J lost 5 bases, and 10 bases stayed unmatched. Germline loops: CDR1 SGDLS, CDR2 YYNGEE. The CDR3 covers 16 residues. Written as DNA, the CDR3 is TGTGCCAGCAGCGTATCCAGCGGGGGCCGAGGGGAGACCCAGTACTTC. Its translation is CASSVSSGGRGETQYF.

The V gene is TRBV5-1, the J gene TRBJ1-1; possible D gene TRBD1, 5 bases. The V end was cut by 1 base, the J end by 0 bases, with 13 bases between. The CDR3 sequence is 16 residues long. Germline V CDR1 and CDR2: SGHRS, YFSETQ. The CDR3 sequence: CASSLSGKGMNTEAFF. CDR3 bases: TGCGCCAGCAGCTTGTCAGGGAAGGGAATGAACACTGAAGCTTTCTTT.

This chain uses TRBV7-8 with TRBJ1-4, with D perhaps matching TRBD1 (5 bases). Deletions cut 5 bases from V and 7 bases from J, with 14 bases between. Germline V gene lookup returns CDR1 SGHVS and CDR2 FQNEAQ. The CDR3 contains 14 residues. CDR3 sequence reads: CASSRTGFGEKLFF. CDR3 nucleotides: TGTGCCAGCAGCCGAACAGGTTTTGGTGAAAAACTGTTTTTT.

This clone was seen only once. The CDR3: CASSYAGLGSYNEQFF. CDR3 nucleotide sequence: TGTGCCAGCAGTTACGCTGGGCTTGGGTCCTACAATGAGCAGTTCTTC. J is TRBJ2-1 and V is TRBV6-5; D ambiguous. The V and J ends lost 2 bases and 1 base respectively, with 12 bases between them. Germline CDR1 and CDR2: MNHEY and SVGAGI. CDR3 length: 16 amino acids.

The gene calls are TRBV3-1 (or the pseudogene TRBV3-2) and TRBJ2-3; TRBD2 matches 14 bases. The CDR3 has 17 amino acids. Germline trimming cut 6 bases from V and 1 base from J; bases unmatched to any gene: 6. Germline V gene lookup returns CDR1 LGHDT and CDR2 YNNKEL (reference sequence). Here the CDR3 reads CASSFGLAGGGTDTQYF. For the CDR3, the DNA is TGTGCCAGCAGTTTTGGACTAGCGGGGGGAGGCACAGATACGCAGTATTTT.

CDR3 loop: CATSRGPGTEAFF. The CDR3 nucleotides are TGTGCCACCTCCAGGGGGCCCGGAACTGAAGCTTTCTTT. The chain combines TRBV24-1 with TRBJ1-1, with 8 bases that match TRBD1. The germline CDR1 and CDR2 sequences are KGHDR and SFDVKD. The CDR3 is 13 residues long. V dropped 9 bases and J dropped 5; count of bases not matched to a gene: 7.

The CDR3 loop is CASRSQGAEQYF. The CDR3 nucleotides are TGTGCCAGCAGGTCACAGGGTGCCGAGCAGTACTTC. The chain uses TRBV7-9 and TRBJ2-7, with a tentative D call TRBD1 (6 bases). V was clipped by 6 bases and J by 6 bases, with 12 bases between them. The CDR3 extends over 12 amino acids. Germline-derived CDR1 and CDR2 are SEHNR and FQNEAQ (reference sequence).

This sequence joins TRBV18 and TRBJ1-1; D not resolved. CDR1 KGHSH and CDR2 LQKENI come from the germline V gene. This CDR3 is built from 16 residues. V was pared by 3 bases and J by 1 base, with 15 bases between. In nucleotides, the CDR3 is TGTGCCAGCTCACCCGACATCGGAGGACGGAACACTGAAGCTTTCTTT. Its protein product is CASSPDIGGRNTEAFF. The full variable domain, in which reference TRBV18 and TRBJ1-1 provide the parts outside the CDR3, is NAGVMQNPRHLVRRRGQEARLRCSPMKGHSHVYWYRQLPEEGLKFMVYLQKENIIDESGMPKERFSAEFPKEGPSILRIQQVVRGDSAAYFCASSPDIGGRNTEAFFGQGTRLTVV.

This clone showed up just a few times. The CDR3 DNA sequence: TGCGCCAGCAGCCAACCCGGTCGGGGCACTGAAGCTTTCTTT. This encodes CASSQPGRGTEAFF. The V and J genes are TRBV4-1 and TRBJ1-1, with D unresolved. The CDR3 is made up of 14 amino acids. V lost 2 bases, J lost 4 bases, and 11 bases lay in between. The germline V gene encodes CDR1 MGHRA and CDR2 YSYEKL.

This chain's CDR3 is CAWSVLNLLGGSSGNTIYF. The CDR3 DNA is TGTGCCTGGAGTGTATTAAACTTGTTAGGGGGCAGCTCTGGAAACACCATATATTTT. V gene TRBV30 combines with J gene TRBJ1-3; TRBD1 matches 7 bases. V shed 0 bases, J shed 0 bases, and the junction held 14 bases outside the gene matches. Germline CDR1 and CDR2: GTSNPN and SVGIG (reference sequence). There are 19 residues in the CDR3.

This chain uses TRBV19 with TRBJ1-1, with D hard to call. Trimming cost V 6 bases and J 2 bases, with 7 bases left between them. The germline V gene has CDR1 LNHDA and CDR2 SQIVND (reference sequence). The CDR3 is 12 residues long. The CDR3 here is CASSYRNTEAFF. As DNA, the CDR3 is TGTGCCAGTAGCTATCGCAACACTGAAGCTTTCTTT.

J is TRBJ1-4 and V is TRBV5-4; 9 bases map to TRBD1. Losses at the gene ends were 4 bases for V and 8 bases for J; bases not matched to a gene: 6. CDR3 length: 14 residues. Germline lookup yields CDR1 SGHNT and CDR2 YYREEE (reference sequence). CDR3 DNA: TGTGCCAGCAGCCTGTGGGACAGGGAAGAAAAACTGTTTTTT. It specifies CASSLWDREEKLFF.

The V gene is TRBV18, the J gene TRBJ1-1; perhaps TRBD1 as D (6 bases). The V gene's germline CDR1 is KGHSH and CDR2 LQKENI. Trimming stripped 3 bases from V and 9 bases from J, with 14 bases between. The CDR3 contains 13 residues. This chain's CDR3 is CASSPGQGNQAFF. CDR3 coding DNA: TGTGCCAGCTCACCGGGTCAGGGGAATCAAGCTTTCTTT. The full variable domain, its missing parts supplied by reference TRBV18 and TRBJ1-1, is NAGVMQNPRHLVRRRGQEARLRCSPMKGHSHVYWYRQLPEEGLKFMVYLQKENIIDESGMPKERFSAEFPKEGPSILRIQQVVRGDSAAYFCASSPGQGNQAFFGQGTRLTVV.

The V call is TRBV24-1, the J call TRBJ1-2; 7 bases align to TRBD1. The V segment lost 4 bases and the J segment 7 bases; nucleotides outside the gene matches: 2. There are 12 residues in the CDR3. CDR1 and CDR2 (germline): KGHDR, SFDVKD. CDR3 region: CATSEQGIGYTF. CDR3 sequence (DNA): TGTGCCACCAGTGAACAGGGGATTGGCTACACCTTC.

The CDR3 DNA sequence: TGTGCCAGCAGCTTAGTTTTCGGGACAGCCTATGGCTACACCTTC. Protein: CASSLVFGTAYGYTF. The chain has TRBV7-2 and TRBJ1-2; 7 nucleotides match TRBD1. Per the germline V gene, CDR1 is SGHTA and CDR2 is FQGNSA. The trim removed 1 base at V and 4 bases at J, leaving 6 bases unmatched. The CDR3 runs to 15 residues.

This chain connects TRBV27 to TRBJ2-5; 7 bases align to TRBD1. CDR3 length equals 14 residues. Germline V gene data show CDR1 as MNHEY and CDR2 as SMNVEV (reference sequence). The ends lost 5 bases at V and 4 bases at J; junction bases unmatched: 7. The CDR3 is CASSPTGFGETQYF. The CDR3 DNA reads TGTGCCAGCAGTCCGACAGGGTTCGGAGAGACCCAGTACTTC.

This chain joins TRBV12-3 or TRBV12-4 and TRBJ1-6, with unresolved D. With 3 bases removed from V and 7 bases from J, the gap between germline ends came to 7 bases. The length of the CDR3 is 13 residues. The CDR3 coding sequence is TGTGCCAGCAGTTTGGGCAGAAATTCACCCCTCCACTTT. This translates into CASSLGRNSPLHF.